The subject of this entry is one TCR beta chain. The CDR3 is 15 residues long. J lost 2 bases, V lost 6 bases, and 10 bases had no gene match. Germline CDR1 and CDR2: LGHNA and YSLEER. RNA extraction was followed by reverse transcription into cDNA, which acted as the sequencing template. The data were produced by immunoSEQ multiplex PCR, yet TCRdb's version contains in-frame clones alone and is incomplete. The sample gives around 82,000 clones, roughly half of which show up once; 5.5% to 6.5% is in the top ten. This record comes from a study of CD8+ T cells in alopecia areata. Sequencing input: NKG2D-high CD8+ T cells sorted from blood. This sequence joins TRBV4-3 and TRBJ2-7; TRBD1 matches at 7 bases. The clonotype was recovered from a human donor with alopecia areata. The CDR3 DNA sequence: TGCGCCAGCAGAAAAGACAGGGTGGGGACCTACGAGCAGTACTTC. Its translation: CASRKDRVGTYEQYF.